A selection of T cell receptor beta chains follows, all from one sample in a study of blood T cell repertoires in COVID-19. Libraries were prepared by immunoSEQ multiplex PCR; TCRdb keeps only in-frame clonotypes and omits some of them. The table records 250,000 to 400,000 clones, approximately 89% of them present only once. The sequencing sample was made of PBMCs or T cells enriched from blood (not recorded which). These TCRs come from a woman in her 30s who had recovered from COVID-19. The CDR3 runs from the conserved cysteine through the conserved F or W. Fields, in order: D gene, V gene, J gene, clone size, CDR3 protein, CDR3 DNA. D genes are given only for firm matches. Clone size appears in some rows only: once, few, many, or a class for an expanded clone.

D gene: TRBD2
V gene: TRBV7-6
J gene: TRBJ2-7
clone size: .
CDR3 protein: CASSLVGLASEQYF
CDR3 DNA: TGTGCCAGCAGCTTAGTAGGACTAGCGAGCGAGCAGTACTTC

D gene: .
V gene: TRBV12-3/TRBV12-4
J gene: TRBJ1-1
clone size: .
CDR3 protein: CASSLRENTEAFF
CDR3 DNA: TGTGCCAGCAGTTTGCGGGAGAACACTGAAGCTTTCTTT

D gene: TRBD2
V gene: TRBV27
J gene: TRBJ2-5
clone size: once
CDR3 protein: CASRPGGAGVTQYF
CDR3 DNA: TGTGCCAGCAGGCCCGGGGGGGCCGGGGTGACCCAGTACTTC

D gene: .
V gene: TRBV7-6
J gene: TRBJ2-7
clone size: .
CDR3 protein: CASSLGGRGSSYEQYF
CDR3 DNA: TGTGCCAGCAGCTTAGGGGGGAGGGGGAGCTCCTACGAGCAGTACTTC

D gene: TRBD2
V gene: TRBV7-2
J gene: TRBJ2-1
clone size: .
CDR3 protein: CASRRGLAGGRANEQFF
CDR3 DNA: TGTGCCAGCCGGAGGGGACTAGCGGGGGGCCGAGCCAATGAGCAGTTCTTC

D gene: .
V gene: TRBV28
J gene: TRBJ1-2
clone size: once
CDR3 protein: CASSFFSNYGYTF
CDR3 DNA: TGTGCCAGCAGTTTTTTTTCGAACTATGGCTACACCTTC

D gene: .
V gene: TRBV7-6
J gene: TRBJ2-5
clone size: few
CDR3 protein: CASSSPAPGAGMETQYF
CDR3 DNA: TGTGCCAGCAGCTCTCCAGCCCCAGGGGCGGGTATGGAGACCCAGTACTTC

D gene: TRBD1
V gene: TRBV27
J gene: TRBJ2-2
clone size: .
CDR3 protein: CASRRGPNTGELFF
CDR3 DNA: TGTGCCAGCAGGAGGGGGCCGAACACCGGGGAGCTGTTTTTT

D gene: TRBD2
V gene: TRBV5-1
J gene: TRBJ2-3
clone size: .
CDR3 protein: CASSLWQGGSDTQYF
CDR3 DNA: TGCGCCAGCAGCTTGTGGCAGGGAGGGTCAGATACGCAGTATTTT

D gene: .
V gene: TRBV2
J gene: TRBJ2-1
clone size: .
CDR3 protein: CASSELTGSYNEQFF
CDR3 DNA: TGTGCCAGCAGTGAACTTACAGGTTCCTACAATGAGCAGTTCTTC

D gene: .
V gene: TRBV2
J gene: TRBJ1-3
clone size: .
CDR3 protein: CASCWGPSGNTIYF
CDR3 DNA: TGTGCCAGCTGCTGGGGCCCCTCTGGAAACACCATATATTTT

D gene: .
V gene: TRBV30
J gene: TRBJ1-6
clone size: .
CDR3 protein: CAWRTDGFTLHF
CDR3 DNA: TGTGCCTGGAGAACAGATGGATTCACCCTCCACTTT

D gene: .
V gene: TRBV28
J gene: TRBJ1-1
clone size: .
CDR3 protein: CASSSNTGRTEAFF
CDR3 DNA: TGTGCCAGCAGCTCTAATACAGGGCGCACTGAAGCTTTCTTT

D gene: TRBD2
V gene: TRBV4-1
J gene: TRBJ2-1
clone size: .
CDR3 protein: CASSQDRASGGAGEQFF
CDR3 DNA: TGCGCCAGCAGCCAAGATAGGGCTAGCGGGGGGGCAGGTGAGCAGTTCTTC

D gene: TRBD1
V gene: TRBV7-2
J gene: TRBJ1-2
clone size: few
CDR3 protein: CASSLTTGRRNGYTF
CDR3 DNA: TGTGCCAGCAGCTTAACGACAGGGAGGCGGAATGGCTACACCTTC

D gene: .
V gene: TRBV5-8
J gene: TRBJ1-1
clone size: .
CDR3 protein: CASSLVPGFLNTEAFF
CDR3 DNA: TGTGCCAGCAGCTTGGTTCCAGGCTTTTTGAACACTGAAGCTTTCTTT

D gene: .
V gene: TRBV20-1
J gene: TRBJ2-5
clone size: .
CDR3 protein: CSARDRETQYF
CDR3 DNA: TGCAGTGCTAGAGATCGGGAGACCCAGTACTTC

D gene: TRBD2
V gene: TRBV5-1
J gene: TRBJ2-5
clone size: .
CDR3 protein: CASSLGPSGGQETQYF
CDR3 DNA: TGCGCCAGCAGCTTGGGACCTAGCGGGGGCCAAGAGACCCAGTACTTC

D gene: TRBD1
V gene: TRBV4-2
J gene: TRBJ1-2
clone size: .
CDR3 protein: CASSQLLSGQGSGGYTF
CDR3 DNA: TGTGCCAGCAGCCAATTATTATCGGGACAGGGGTCGGGCGGCTACACCTTC

D gene: TRBD1
V gene: TRBV6-5
J gene: TRBJ1-1
clone size: .
CDR3 protein: CASSFTGVNTEAFF
CDR3 DNA: TGTGCCAGCAGTTTCACAGGGGTGAACACTGAAGCTTTCTTT

D gene: .
V gene: TRBV18
J gene: TRBJ1-1
clone size: .
CDR3 protein: CASSSDFRGTEAFF
CDR3 DNA: TGTGCCAGCTCATCTGATTTTAGGGGAACTGAAGCTTTCTTT

D gene: .
V gene: TRBV12-2
J gene: TRBJ1-2
clone size: .
CDR3 protein: CASRPVPNYGYTF
CDR3 DNA: TGTGCAAGTCGCCCCGTCCCTAACTATGGCTACACCTTC